This T cell receptor (beta chain) comes out of a study of blood T cell repertoires in COVID-19. The wider study: Spain, Italy and the United States supplied samples that represented acute and convalescent COVID-19.

The protocol was immunoSEQ multiplex PCR, while the TCRdb copy is restricted to in-frame clones and leaves out a portion. This table holds about 90,000 clones, more than 75% found once. Germline V lookup: CDR1 MNHNY, CDR2 SVGAGI (reference sequence). The V end lost 6 bases, the J end lost 5 bases, and 10 bases lay between the germline ends. The CDR3 covers 12 residues. Material for sequencing was peripheral blood. The genes are TRBV6-6 and TRBJ2-5, with D possibly TRBD2 on 5 matching bases. The receptor was derived from a man aged 70 or older with acute or convalescent COVID-19. The CDR3 DNA reads TGTGCCAGCAGACTAGACGGGGAGACCCAGTACTTC. Translation: CASRLDGETQYF.